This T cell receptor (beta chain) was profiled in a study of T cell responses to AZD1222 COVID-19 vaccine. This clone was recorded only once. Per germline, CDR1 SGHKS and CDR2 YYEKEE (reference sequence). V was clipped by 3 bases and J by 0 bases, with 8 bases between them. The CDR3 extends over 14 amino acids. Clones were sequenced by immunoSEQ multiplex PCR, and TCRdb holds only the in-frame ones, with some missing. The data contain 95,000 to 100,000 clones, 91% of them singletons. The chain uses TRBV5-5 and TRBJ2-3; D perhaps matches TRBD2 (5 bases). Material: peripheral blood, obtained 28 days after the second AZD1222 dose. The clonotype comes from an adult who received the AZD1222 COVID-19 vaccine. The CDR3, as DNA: TGTGCCAGCAGCTCTAGGACTAGCACAGATACGCAGTATTTT. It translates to CASSSRTSTDTQYF.